A single sample is the source of the 24 T cell receptor beta chains below, sequenced in a study of T cell clones after liver transplantation. Assay used: immunoSEQ multiplex PCR; TCRdb lists only in-frame clones, some missing. The sample has about 51,000 clones; 86% are singletons. This sample comprised CD8+ T cells from blood, obtained 12 months after liver transplant. All receptors come from a human patient who received a liver transplant. Some T cells could come from the graft donor.

The J gene is TRBJ1-1, the V gene TRBV18; D not resolved. The CDR3 is 13 amino acids. Germline-derived CDR1 and CDR2 are KGHSH and LQKENI. The ends were cut back, 0 bases at V and 8 bases at J, with 10 bases in the middle. CDR3 DNA: TGTGCCAGCTCACCACCCCATAGTCTCGAAGCTTTCTTT. It encodes CASSPPHSLEAFF.

This chain uses TRBV27 with TRBJ2-3, with D perhaps being TRBD1 or TRBD2 (5 bases each). V lost 6 bases to trimming and J lost 14 bases, with 18 bases between them. This CDR3 has 12 amino acids. Germline values: CDR1 MNHEY, CDR2 SMNVEV (reference sequence). This chain's CDR3 is CASSRGPFESYF. The DNA of the CDR3 is TGTGCCAGCAGCCGGGGACCGTTTGAATCGTATTTT.

The V and J genes are TRBV5-6 and TRBJ2-4; D not certain. The germline CDR1 and CDR2 sequences are SGHDT and YYEEEE. The V end was cut by 4 bases, the J end by 6 bases, with 8 bases between. This CDR3 spans 12 amino acids. The CDR3 nucleotides are TGTGCCAGCAGCATAGACCTAAACATTCAGTACTTC. Its translation: CASSIDLNIQYF.

The rearrangement joins TRBV7-2 to TRBJ2-5; 7 nucleotides align to TRBD2. V lost 4 bases and J lost 5; bases outside the gene matches: 10. This CDR3 contains 15 residues. Germline lookup yields CDR1 SGHTA and CDR2 FQGNSA. CDR3 loop: CASSSPRGKWETQYF. Here the CDR3 DNA reads TGTGCCAGCAGCTCCCCGCGGGGGAAGTGGGAGACCCAGTACTTC.

The rearrangement links TRBV7-6 to TRBJ2-5, with 12 bases aligning to TRBD2. This CDR3 has 15 amino acids. V shed 3 bases and J 2 bases; nucleotides not matched to a gene: 1. Germline assignment: CDR1 SGHVS and CDR2 FNYEAQ. The CDR3 DNA follows: TGTGCCAGCAGCTTCGGACTAGCGGGACAAGAGACCCAGTACTTC. It specifies CASSFGLAGQETQYF.

V is TRBV5-6 and J is TRBJ2-6; no firm D call. The CDR3 runs 14 residues. Trimming removed 4 bases from V and 2 bases from J, with 7 bases in between. CDR1 and CDR2 (germline): SGHDT, YYEEEE. The CDR3 DNA reads as TGTGCCAGCAGCGCTAGTCCTGGGGCCAACGTCCTGACTTTC. It specifies CASSASPGANVLTF.

This clone was found once. The V call is TRBV11-2, the J call TRBJ1-5; TRBD1 might be the D (5 bases). The V and J ends lost 5 bases and 0 bases respectively, with 11 bases between them. This CDR3 has 15 amino acids. CDR1 and CDR2 from the germline V gene are SGHAT and FQNNGV. This chain's CDR3 is CASSKNGGSNQPQHF. The CDR3 region has the DNA TGTGCCAGCAGCAAAAATGGGGGTAGCAATCAGCCCCAGCATTTT.

This CDR3 reads CASFQGEAFF. Written as DNA, the CDR3 is TGTGCCAGTTTCCAAGGTGAAGCTTTCTTT. The genes are TRBV19 and TRBJ1-1; no definite D call. Per germline, CDR1 LNHDA and CDR2 SQIVND (reference sequence). V gave up 8 bases and J gave up 7 bases, with 8 bases separating them. This CDR3 spans 10 amino acids.

V is TRBV19 and J is TRBJ2-7, with 9 bases that match TRBD1. The CDR3 is made up of 14 amino acids. Looked up from germline, CDR1 is LNHDA and CDR2 is SQIVND (reference sequence). With 6 bases clipped from V and 3 bases from J, the junction kept 6 bases outside the gene matches. The CDR3 is CASSAGTGIYEQYF. The CDR3 DNA follows: TGTGCCAGTAGCGCCGGGACAGGGATCTACGAGCAGTACTTC. The variable domain in full, with the rest retrieved from reference TRBV19 and TRBJ2-7, is DGGITQSPKYLFRKEGQNVTLSCEQNLNHDAMYWYRQDPGQGLRLIYYSQIVNDFQKGDIAEGYSVSREKKESFPLTVTSAQKNPTAFYLCASSAGTGIYEQYFGPGTRLTVT.

This clone is a singleton in its sample. The V and J genes are TRBV19 and TRBJ2-7; D is uncertain. Germline-derived CDR1 and CDR2 are LNHDA and SQIVND (reference sequence). Trimming took 3 bases from V and 0 from J, leaving 9 bases between them. The CDR3 is 14 amino acids. CDR3 protein: CASSIGYGSYEQYF. CDR3 bases: TGTGCCAGTAGTATCGGGTACGGCTCCTACGAGCAGTACTTC. The variable domain in full, with the rest retrieved from reference TRBV19 and TRBJ2-7, is DGGITQSPKYLFRKEGQNVTLSCEQNLNHDAMYWYRQDPGQGLRLIYYSQIVNDFQKGDIAEGYSVSREKKESFPLTVTSAQKNPTAFYLCASSIGYGSYEQYFGPGTRLTVT.

The chain is built from TRBV9 and TRBJ2-2; D remains unclear. Trimming cost V 1 base and J 1 base, with 5 bases left between them. Germline lookup yields CDR1 SGDLS and CDR2 YYNGEE. This CDR3 has 14 amino acids. CDR3 protein: CASSVIGNTGELFF. The CDR3 nucleotides read TGTGCCAGCAGCGTAATAGGGAACACCGGGGAGCTGTTTTTT.

The genes are TRBV28 and TRBJ2-7; 7 bases match TRBD2. This CDR3 has 16 residues. J was trimmed by 5 bases and V by 5 bases; bases with no gene match: 15. Per germline, CDR1 MDHEN and CDR2 SYDVKM. The CDR3 DNA is TGTGCCAGCAGTATCCAAACACTGGGACTAAACCACGAGCAGTACTTC. It encodes CASSIQTLGLNHEQYF.

This sequence joins TRBV5-1 and TRBJ1-3; D remains ambiguous. Germline V gives CDR1 SGHRS, CDR2 YFSETQ. V lost 1 base and J 6 bases, leaving 5 bases between the germline ends. The CDR3 length is 12 residues. The CDR3 DNA reads TGCGCCAGCAGCTTGCCCGAAAACACCATATATTTT. Protein sequence: CASSLPENTIYF.

V and J are TRBV11-2 and TRBJ2-3; TRBD2 matches at 7 bases. The germline CDR1 and CDR2 sequences are SGHAT and FQNNGV. V was clipped by 0 bases and J by 1 base; unmatched bases: 10. This CDR3 has 18 amino acids. CDR3 DNA sequence: TGTGCCAGCAGCTTAGATGTTAGTGGGGGGGAACGCACAGATACGCAGTATTTT. This gives the protein CASSLDVSGGERTDTQYF.

This chain uses TRBV4-1 with TRBJ2-1; TRBD2 aligns across 13 bases. Germline-derived CDR1 and CDR2 are MGHRA and YSYEKL. The CDR3 extends over 21 amino acids. Trimming took 1 base from V and 2 from J; bases not matched to a gene: 14. CDR3 coding DNA: TGCGCCAGCAGCCAAGGGGTACGACGGACTAGCGGGAGAGAGGCCTACAATGAGCAGTTCTTC. Translated, it gives CASSQGVRRTSGREAYNEQFF.

This sequence joins TRBV5-1 and TRBJ1-5, with D hard to call. Between the trimmed V and J ends, which lost 5 bases and 5 bases, there was a span of 14 bases. Germline CDR1 SGHRS, CDR2 YFSETQ. The CDR3 consists of 14 residues. CDR3 DNA sequence: TGCGCCAGCAGTCTCGAGGGCACCTATCAGCCCCAGCATTTT. Its protein product is CASSLEGTYQPQHF.

J is TRBJ1-1 and V is TRBV27; maybe TRBD1 (5 bases). The germline V gene encodes CDR1 MNHEY and CDR2 SMNVEV (reference sequence). The CDR3 runs 14 residues. The V gene lost 5 bases and the J gene lost 2 bases, with 12 bases spanning the gap. The CDR3 DNA reads TGTGCCAGCAGTCCCGGGACGGTAAACACTGAAGCTTTCTTT. Translated, it gives CASSPGTVNTEAFF.

The chain combines TRBV28 with TRBJ1-1; possibly TRBD1 for D (5 bases). The CDR3 runs 15 residues. Deletions cut 6 bases from V and 6 bases from J, with 20 bases between. Germline loops: CDR1 MDHEN, CDR2 SYDVKM. CDR3 sequence reads: CASRSGPRGFPEAFF. For the CDR3, the DNA is TGTGCCAGCAGATCCGGGCCGCGGGGGTTCCCTGAAGCTTTCTTT.

CDR3 amino acids: CASSSHRFSMNTEAFF. In nucleotides, the CDR3 is TGTGCCAGCAGCTCACATAGGTTCTCCATGAACACTGAAGCTTTCTTT. V gene TRBV7-8 combines with J gene TRBJ1-1; no reliable D call. The germline V gene has CDR1 SGHVS and CDR2 FQNEAQ. The CDR3 consists of 16 residues. The V end lost 4 bases, the J end lost 0 bases, and 15 bases lay between the germline ends. The full variable domain, completed using reference TRBV7-8 and TRBJ1-1, is GAGVSQSPRYKVAKRGQDVALRCDPISGHVSLFWYQQALGQGPEFLTYFQNEAQLDKSGLPSDRFFAERPEGSVSTLKIQRTQQEDSAVYLCASSSHRFSMNTEAFFGQGTRLTVV.

The V gene is TRBV4-1, the J gene TRBJ2-4, with 7 bases aligning to TRBD2. In germline, CDR1 is MGHRA, CDR2 YSYEKL. The V and J ends lost 0 bases and 4 bases, in that order; junction bases with no gene match: 6. The CDR3 totals 16 residues. CDR3 coding DNA: TGCGCCAGCAGCCAAGATGCCTGGGAGGGGAAAAACATTCAGTACTTC. Translation gives CASSQDAWEGKNIQYF.

V is TRBV4-3 and J is TRBJ2-7; TRBD2 is a possible D gene (6 bases). The V end was cut by 1 base, the J end by 5 bases, with 15 bases between. The CDR3 has 15 residues. CDR1 is LGHNA, CDR2 YSLEER, per germline. The CDR3, as DNA: TGCGCCAGCAGCCAAGGAACGGACTACCCCCACGAGCAGTACTTC. Protein: CASSQGTDYPHEQYF.

The genes are TRBV27 and TRBJ2-3; 8 bases line up with TRBD1. From germline, CDR1 is MNHEY and CDR2 SMNVEV (reference sequence). The ends lost 5 bases at V and 3 bases at J; junction bases unmatched: 4. This CDR3 region has 14 residues. CDR3 sequence (DNA): TGTGCCAGCAGTGAAAGACAGGGGACAGATACGCAGTATTTT. It specifies CASSERQGTDTQYF.

This chain uses TRBV7-9 with TRBJ2-7; maybe TRBD2 (6 bases). The germline V and J ends were trimmed by 5 bases and 1 base, with 12 bases remaining between them. The germline V gene encodes CDR1 SEHNR and CDR2 FQNEAQ (reference sequence). The CDR3 has 14 residues. The CDR3 DNA follows: TGTGCCAGCAGCCCCCGGGAGAGGTCCTACGAGCAGTACTTC. Its protein product is CASSPRERSYEQYF.

The rearrangement uses TRBV27 and TRBJ2-7; a weak D match, TRBD2 (6 bases). The CDR3 covers 12 residues. CDR1 is MNHEY, CDR2 SMNVEV, per germline (reference sequence). The V end was cut by 8 bases, the J end by 0 bases, with 8 bases between. The CDR3 sequence is CASGGGSYEQYF. CDR3 coding DNA: TGTGCCAGCGGGGGAGGCTCCTACGAGCAGTACTTC.